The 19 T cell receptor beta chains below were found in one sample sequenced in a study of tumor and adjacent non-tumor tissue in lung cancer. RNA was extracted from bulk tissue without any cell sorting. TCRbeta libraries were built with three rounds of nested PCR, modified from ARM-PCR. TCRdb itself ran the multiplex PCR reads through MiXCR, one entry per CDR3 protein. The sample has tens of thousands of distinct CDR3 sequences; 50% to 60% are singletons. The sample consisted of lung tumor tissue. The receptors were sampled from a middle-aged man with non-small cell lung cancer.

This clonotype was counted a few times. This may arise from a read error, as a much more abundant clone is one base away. The CDR3 DNA reads TGTGCCAGCAGGACATATCCCGACAATCAGCCCCAGCATTTT. This codes for CASRTYPDNQPQHF. The V and J genes are TRBV6-6 and TRBJ1-5; D is uncertain. Germline CDR1 reads MNHNY; CDR2 reads SVGAGI (reference sequence). Deletions cut 6 bases from V and 3 bases from J, with 12 bases between. CDR3 length equals 14 residues.

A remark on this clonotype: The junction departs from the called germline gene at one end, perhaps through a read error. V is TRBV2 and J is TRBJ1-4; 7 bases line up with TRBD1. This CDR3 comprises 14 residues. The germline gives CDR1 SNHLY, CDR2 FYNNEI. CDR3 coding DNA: TGTGTCAGCACATTGGGACAGTATAATGAAAAACTGTTTTTT. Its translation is CVSTLGQYNEKLFF.

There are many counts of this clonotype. The CDR3 region has the DNA TGTGCCAGCAGTTACTCTCCCCCCGGGCTTAGCACAGATACGCAGTATTTT. This translates into CASSYSPPGLSTDTQYF. The chain links TRBV6-5 to TRBJ2-3; the D is unclear. This CDR3 has 17 residues. The ends were cut back, 0 bases at V and 0 bases at J, with 13 bases in the middle. From germline, CDR1 is MNHEY and CDR2 SVGAGI.

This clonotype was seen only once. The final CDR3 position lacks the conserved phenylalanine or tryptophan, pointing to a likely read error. This chain's CDR3 is CASSGDWAGNNQPQHL. CDR3 DNA: TGTGCCAGTAGTGGAGACTGGGCAGGCAACAATCAGCCCCAGCATCTT. The chain is built from TRBV6-1 and TRBJ1-5; D remains unclear. The germline V gene encodes CDR1 MNHNS and CDR2 SASEGT. This CDR3 region has 16 residues.

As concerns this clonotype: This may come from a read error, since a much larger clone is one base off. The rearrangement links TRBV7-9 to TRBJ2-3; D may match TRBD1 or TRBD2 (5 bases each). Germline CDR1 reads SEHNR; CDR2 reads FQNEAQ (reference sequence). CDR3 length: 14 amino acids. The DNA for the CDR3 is TGTACCAGCAGCCCGGGGCGGAGCACAGATACGCAGTATTTT. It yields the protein CTSSPGRSTDTQYF.

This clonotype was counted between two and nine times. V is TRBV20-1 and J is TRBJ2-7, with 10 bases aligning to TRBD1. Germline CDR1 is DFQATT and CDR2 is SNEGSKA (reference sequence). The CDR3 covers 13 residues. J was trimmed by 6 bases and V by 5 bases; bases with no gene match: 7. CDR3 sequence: CSAEGTGAGEQYF. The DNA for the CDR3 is TGCAGTGCTGAAGGGACAGGGGCCGGCGAGCAGTACTTC.

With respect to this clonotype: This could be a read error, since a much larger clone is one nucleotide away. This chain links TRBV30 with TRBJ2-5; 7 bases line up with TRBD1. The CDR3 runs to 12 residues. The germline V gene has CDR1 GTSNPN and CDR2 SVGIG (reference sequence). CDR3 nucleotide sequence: TGTGCCTGTAGTGTACAGGGGGAGACCCAGTACTTC. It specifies CACSVQGETQYF.

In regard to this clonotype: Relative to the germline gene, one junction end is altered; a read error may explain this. The CDR3, as DNA: TGTACCAGCAGCTTAAGTCAGAACACTGAAGCTTTCTTT. Amino acids: CTSSLSQNTEAFF. This chain connects TRBV7-9 to TRBJ1-1; D remains unclear. The CDR3 is made up of 13 amino acids. The germline V gene encodes CDR1 SEHNR and CDR2 FQNEAQ (reference sequence).

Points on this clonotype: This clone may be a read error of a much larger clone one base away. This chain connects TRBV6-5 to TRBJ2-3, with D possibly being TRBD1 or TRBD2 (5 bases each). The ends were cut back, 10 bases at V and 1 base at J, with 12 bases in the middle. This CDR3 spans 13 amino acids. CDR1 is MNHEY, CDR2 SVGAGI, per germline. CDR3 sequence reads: CANRRSGTDTQYF. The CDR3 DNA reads TGTGCCAACAGGAGGTCAGGCACAGATACGCAGTATTTT.

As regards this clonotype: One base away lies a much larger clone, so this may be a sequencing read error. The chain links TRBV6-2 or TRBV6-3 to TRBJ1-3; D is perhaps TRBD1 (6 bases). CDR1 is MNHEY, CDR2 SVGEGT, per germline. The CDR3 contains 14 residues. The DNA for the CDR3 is TGTGCCAGTCGGACAGCGAGCTCTGGAAAGACCATATATTTT. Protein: CASRTASSGKTIYF.

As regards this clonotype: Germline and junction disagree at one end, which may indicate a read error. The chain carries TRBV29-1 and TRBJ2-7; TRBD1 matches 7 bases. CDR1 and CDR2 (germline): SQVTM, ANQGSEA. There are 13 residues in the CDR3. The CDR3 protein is CSVAVQGDYEQCF. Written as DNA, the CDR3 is TGCAGCGTTGCAGTTCAGGGGGATTATGAGCAGTGCTTC.

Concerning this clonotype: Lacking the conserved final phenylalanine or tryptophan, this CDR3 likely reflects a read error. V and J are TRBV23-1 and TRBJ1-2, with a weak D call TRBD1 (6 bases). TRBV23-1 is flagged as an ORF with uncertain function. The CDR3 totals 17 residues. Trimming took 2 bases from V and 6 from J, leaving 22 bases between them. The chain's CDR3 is CASSQPPEAGDINGYTV. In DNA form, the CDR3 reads TGCGCCAGCAGTCAACCACCTGAGGCAGGGGACATAAATGGCTACACCGTC.

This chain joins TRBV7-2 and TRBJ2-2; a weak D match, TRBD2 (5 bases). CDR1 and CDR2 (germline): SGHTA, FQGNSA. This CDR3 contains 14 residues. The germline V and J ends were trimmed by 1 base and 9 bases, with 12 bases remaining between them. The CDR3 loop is CASSLDSAGRELFF. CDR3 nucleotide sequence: TGTGCCAGCAGCTTAGATAGTGCGGGCAGGGAGCTGTTTTTT. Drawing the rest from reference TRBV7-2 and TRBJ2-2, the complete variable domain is GAGVSQSPSNKVTEKGKDVELRCDPISGHTALYWYRQSLGQGLEFLIYFQGNSAPDKSGLPSDRFSAERTGGSVSTLTIQRTQQEDSAVYLCASSLDSAGRELFFGEGSRLTVL.

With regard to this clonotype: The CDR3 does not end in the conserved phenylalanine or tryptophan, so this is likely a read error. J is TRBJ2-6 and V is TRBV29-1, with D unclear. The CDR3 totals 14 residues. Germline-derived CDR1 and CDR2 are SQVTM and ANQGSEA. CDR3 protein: CCVGELGGANVLTS. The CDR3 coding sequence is TGCTGTGTTGGAGAGCTCGGGGGGGCCAACGTCCTGACTTCC.

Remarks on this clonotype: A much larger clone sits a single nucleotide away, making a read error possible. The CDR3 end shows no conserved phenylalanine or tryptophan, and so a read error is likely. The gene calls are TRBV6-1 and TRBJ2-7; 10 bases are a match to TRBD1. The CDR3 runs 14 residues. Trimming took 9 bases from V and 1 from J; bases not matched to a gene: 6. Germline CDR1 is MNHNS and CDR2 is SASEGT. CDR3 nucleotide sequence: TGTGCCAGATGGGGACAGGGGCCTTCCTACGAGCAGTACTTA. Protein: CARWGQGPSYEQYL.

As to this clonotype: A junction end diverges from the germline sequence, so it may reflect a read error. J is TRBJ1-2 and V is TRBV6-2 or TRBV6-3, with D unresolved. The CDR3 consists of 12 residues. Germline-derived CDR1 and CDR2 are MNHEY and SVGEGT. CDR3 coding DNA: TGTGCCAGCCGTTATGGAAACTATGGCTACACCTTC. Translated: CASRYGNYGYTF.

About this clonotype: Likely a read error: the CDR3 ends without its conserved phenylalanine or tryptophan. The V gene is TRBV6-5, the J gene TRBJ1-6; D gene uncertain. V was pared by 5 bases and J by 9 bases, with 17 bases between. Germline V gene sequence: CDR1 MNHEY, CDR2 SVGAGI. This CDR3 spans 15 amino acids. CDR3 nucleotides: TGTGCCAGCAGTACCTCGACCGAGGGTTGTTCACCCCTCCACATT. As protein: CASSTSTEGCSPLHI.

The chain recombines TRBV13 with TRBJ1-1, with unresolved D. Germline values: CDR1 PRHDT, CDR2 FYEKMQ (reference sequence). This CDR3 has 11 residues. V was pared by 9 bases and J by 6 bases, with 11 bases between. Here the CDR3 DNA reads TGTGCCAGTAGCAGGCACGCTGAAGCTTTCTTT. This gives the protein CASSRHAEAFF. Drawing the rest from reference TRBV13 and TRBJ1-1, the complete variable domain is AAGVIQSPRHLIKEKRETATLKCYPIPRHDTVYWYQQGPGQDPQFLISFYEKMQSDKGSIPDRFSAQQFSDYHSELNMSSLELGDSALYFCASSRHAEAFFGQGTRLTVV.

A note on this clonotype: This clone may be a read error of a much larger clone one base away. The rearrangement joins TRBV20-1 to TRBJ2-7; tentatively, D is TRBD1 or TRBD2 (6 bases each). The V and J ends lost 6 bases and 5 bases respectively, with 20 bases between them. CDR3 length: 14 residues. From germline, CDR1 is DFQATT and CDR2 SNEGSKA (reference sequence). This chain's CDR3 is CSARRLGGPHEQYF. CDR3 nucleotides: TGCAGTGCCAGGCGTCTAGGGGGGCCCCACGAGCAGTACTTC.